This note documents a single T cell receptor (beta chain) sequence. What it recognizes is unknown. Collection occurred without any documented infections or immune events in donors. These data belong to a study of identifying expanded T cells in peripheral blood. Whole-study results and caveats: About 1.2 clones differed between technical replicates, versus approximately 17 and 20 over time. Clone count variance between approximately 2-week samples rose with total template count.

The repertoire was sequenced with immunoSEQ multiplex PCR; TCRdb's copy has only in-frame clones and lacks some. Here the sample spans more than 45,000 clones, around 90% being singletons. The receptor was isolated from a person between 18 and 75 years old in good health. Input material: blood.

CDR3 in DNA: TGTGCCAGCAGCTACCGGAGCGGACTAGCCACAGATACGCAGTATTTT. Its translation: CASSYRSGLATDTQYF. V and J are TRBV7-2 and TRBJ2-3, with 8 bases fitting TRBD2. The ends lost 4 bases at V and 2 bases at J; junction bases unmatched: 8. Per the germline V gene, CDR1 is SGHTA and CDR2 is FQGNSA. This CDR3 has 16 amino acids.